These 8 T cell receptor beta chains originate from one sample sequenced in a study of cytomegalovirus exposure and HLA in healthy donors. The PCR used 60 Vbeta and 13 Jbeta primers. The protocol was immunoSEQ multiplex PCR, while the TCRdb copy is restricted to in-frame clones and leaves out a portion. The sample has roughly 120,000 clones, around three quarters seen once. Input material: PBMCs. These receptors all stem from a man between 18 and 35 years old in good health and CMV-seronegative.

CDR3: CASSLRGRVTEAFF. As DNA, the CDR3 is TGTGCCAGCAGTTTGAGAGGGCGGGTGACTGAAGCTTTCTTT. The chain couples TRBV27 to TRBJ1-1, with no clear D. Germline V gene sequence: CDR1 MNHEY, CDR2 SMNVEV (reference sequence). The CDR3 covers 14 residues. The V end was cut by 3 bases, the J end by 5 bases, with 13 bases between.

J is TRBJ2-1 and V is TRBV29-1; TRBD2 matches at 7 bases. The V gene end was trimmed by 7 bases and the J gene end by 9 bases; junction bases not matched to a gene: 15. CDR1 and CDR2 from the germline V gene are SQVTM and ANQGSEA. There are 14 residues in the CDR3. The CDR3 reads CSAQSGTNVGEQFF. The CDR3, as DNA: TGCAGCGCCCAAAGCGGGACCAATGTGGGTGAGCAGTTCTTC.

The chain has TRBV7-2 and TRBJ2-3, with 8 nucleotides matching TRBD2. Germline CDR1 and CDR2: SGHTA and FQGNSA. The CDR3 has 16 residues. V dropped 5 bases and J dropped 4; count of bases not matched to a gene: 11. For the CDR3, the DNA is TGTGCCAGCAGCCTCGCCTCGGCGGGAGGAGCAGATACGCAGTATTTT. Its translation: CASSLASAGGADTQYF.

The chain recombines TRBV19 with TRBJ1-5; 8 bases match TRBD1. Losses at the gene ends were 5 bases for V and 10 bases for J; bases not matched to a gene: 10. The CDR3 has 14 amino acids. CDR1 is LNHDA and CDR2 is SQIVND in the germline V gene (reference sequence). CDR3 DNA sequence: TGTGCCAGTAGTCTGGGACAGGTTCGAGGTCCCCAGCATTTT. Its protein product is CASSLGQVRGPQHF.

The CDR3 DNA sequence: TGTGCCTGGAGTCGATGGAGGGGGCAGAGCAATCAGCCCCAGCATTTT. This sequence encodes CAWSRWRGQSNQPQHF. This chain joins TRBV30 and TRBJ1-5; 7 bases fit TRBD1. The CDR3 runs 16 residues. V shed 2 bases, J shed 1 base, and the junction held 8 bases outside the gene matches. Germline V gene lookup returns CDR1 GTSNPN and CDR2 SVGIG (reference sequence).

This clone was detected once. The gene calls are TRBV29-1 and TRBJ2-5, with a possible D match to TRBD2 (6 bases). The V end was cut by 4 bases, the J end by 5 bases, with 14 bases between. Germline assignment: CDR1 SQVTM and CDR2 ANQGSEA. This CDR3 has 13 amino acids. CDR3 sequence: CSVVGGVGETQYF. CDR3 nucleotide sequence: TGCAGCGTTGTCGGGGGAGTAGGGGAGACCCAGTACTTC. Supplemented by reference TRBV29-1 and TRBJ2-5, the full variable domain reads SAVISQKPSRDICQRGTSLTIQCQVDSQVTMMFWYRQQPGQSLTLIATANQGSEATYESGFVIDKFPISRPNLTFSTLTVSNMSPEDSSIYLCSVVGGVGETQYFGPGTRLLVL.

CDR3 residues: CASRKTGQGKDEQYF. CDR3 in DNA: TGTGCCAGCAGGAAAACGGGACAGGGGAAGGACGAGCAGTACTTC. The chain is built from TRBV28 and TRBJ2-7, with 10 bases aligning to TRBD1. This CDR3 has 15 residues. With 6 bases clipped from V and 5 bases from J, the junction kept 10 bases outside the gene matches. The germline V gene has CDR1 MDHEN and CDR2 SYDVKM.

The chain carries TRBV5-1 and TRBJ1-1, with D unresolved. This CDR3 region has 14 residues. From germline, CDR1 is SGHRS and CDR2 YFSETQ. The V gene lost 3 bases and the J gene lost 0 bases, with 9 bases spanning the gap. For the CDR3, the DNA is TGCGCCAGCAGCTCGCTCAGTTTGAACACTGAAGCTTTCTTT. Protein sequence: CASSSLSLNTEAFF.